This paragraph covers one T cell receptor (beta chain) sequence. Its specificity is unknown. When replicate PCRs were run on sorted subsets, they used about 200 ng DNA, some 30,000 T cell genomes. Only in-frame clones appear in the TCRdb table, and some are missing; sequencing was by immunoSEQ multiplex PCR. The sample lists a few million clones; approximately 93% were seen once. This sample stems from a study of shared clonotypes between healthy human individuals. Study information: Aged 18 to 49, the donors were a couple of women and a few men. Each donor had three CD4 naive, three CD4 memory, two CD8 naive and one CD8 memory plate. Study observations and caveats: The sampled material consisted only of blood, and tissue repertoires are likely to differ.

This CDR3 is 13 amino acids long. The germline gives CDR1 SGHNT, CDR2 YENEEA. After removal of 4 bases from V and 7 bases from J, the junction contained 4 bases not matched to a gene. The TCR was taken from a man between 18 and 35 years old in good health. Some clones in this sample may be carry-over from other donors' samples. The sequenced sample consisted of naive CD4+ T cells from PBMCs. Subset described: CD45RA+ positively selected. This chain links TRBV11-3 with TRBJ2-1; TRBD2 aligns across 7 bases. CDR3 sequence reads: CASSWGRANEQFF. The CDR3 DNA reads TGTGCCAGCAGCTGGGGGAGGGCAAATGAGCAGTTCTTC.